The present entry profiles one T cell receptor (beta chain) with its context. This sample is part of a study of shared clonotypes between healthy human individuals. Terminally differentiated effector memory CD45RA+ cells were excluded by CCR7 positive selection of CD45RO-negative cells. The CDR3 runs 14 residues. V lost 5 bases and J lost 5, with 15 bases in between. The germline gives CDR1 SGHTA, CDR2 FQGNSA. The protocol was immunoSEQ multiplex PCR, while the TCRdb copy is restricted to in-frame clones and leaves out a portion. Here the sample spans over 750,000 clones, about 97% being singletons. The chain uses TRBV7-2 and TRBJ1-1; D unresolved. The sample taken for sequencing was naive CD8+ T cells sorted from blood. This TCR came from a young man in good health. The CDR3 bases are TGTGCCAGCAGCCGCAGCTCGTTGGGGACTGAAGCTTTCTTT. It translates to CASSRSSLGTEAFF.